This TCR beta chain was profiled in a study of tumor and adjacent non-tumor tissue in lung cancer. Three rounds of nested PCR, following a modified ARM-PCR protocol, produced the TCRbeta library. TCRdb reanalysed the multiplex PCR reads using MiXCR and keeps one entry per CDR3 protein. The table records roughly 76,000 distinct CDR3 sequences, around 70% of them present only once. The template was RNA from unsorted bulk tissue. Points on this clonotype: Its ends do not fully match the called genes, so a read error is possible.

CDR3 length: 18 residues. The germline V gene has CDR1 MNHEY and CDR2 SVGAGI. The chain has TRBV6-5 and TRBJ2-1; TRBD2 matches 12 bases. The sample consisted of lung tumor tissue. The source of this sequence is a woman in her seventies with non-small cell lung cancer. CDR3 bases: TGTGCCAGTAGTCACTCCCCGACTAGCGGGAGTACCTACAATGAGCAGTCCTTC. Residues: CASSHSPTSGSTYNEQSF.